This T cell receptor beta chain was identified during a study of shared clonotypes between healthy human individuals. Study background: Aged 18 to 49, the donors were two women and a few men. Overall study findings and caveats: Around 5% of naive CD4 clonotypes were shared across a few donors.

Worth noting for this clone: Its antigen is unknown.

CDR1 and CDR2 from the germline V gene are SGHRS and YFSETQ. The CDR3 consists of 16 residues. V gave up 0 bases and J gave up 1 base, with 13 bases separating them. The assay was carried out at the deep level. When replicate PCRs were run on sorted subsets, they used around 200 ng DNA, tens of thousands of T cell genomes. Sequencing was performed with immunoSEQ multiplex PCR; in TCRdb, only in-frame clones are kept and a portion is missing. Of roughly 680,000 clones in the sample, around 70% were seen once. This TCR was sampled from a woman aged 25 to 39 in good health. J is TRBJ1-1 and V is TRBV5-1; tentative D call: TRBD1 (6 bases). What was sequenced was memory CD4+ T cells sorted from blood. Documented subset: CD45RA-negative fraction. The CDR3 DNA sequence: TGCGCCAGCAGCTTGGTGGACAGTACAAGGAACACTGAAGCTTTCTTT. Its protein is CASSLVDSTRNTEAFF. The entire variable domain, with the rest obtained from reference TRBV5-1 and TRBJ1-1, is as follows: KAGVTQTPRYLIKTRGQQVTLSCSPISGHRSVSWYQQTPGQGLQFLFEYFSETQRNKGNFPGRFSGRQFSNSRSEMNVSTLELGDSALYLCASSLVDSTRNTEAFFGQGTRLTVV.